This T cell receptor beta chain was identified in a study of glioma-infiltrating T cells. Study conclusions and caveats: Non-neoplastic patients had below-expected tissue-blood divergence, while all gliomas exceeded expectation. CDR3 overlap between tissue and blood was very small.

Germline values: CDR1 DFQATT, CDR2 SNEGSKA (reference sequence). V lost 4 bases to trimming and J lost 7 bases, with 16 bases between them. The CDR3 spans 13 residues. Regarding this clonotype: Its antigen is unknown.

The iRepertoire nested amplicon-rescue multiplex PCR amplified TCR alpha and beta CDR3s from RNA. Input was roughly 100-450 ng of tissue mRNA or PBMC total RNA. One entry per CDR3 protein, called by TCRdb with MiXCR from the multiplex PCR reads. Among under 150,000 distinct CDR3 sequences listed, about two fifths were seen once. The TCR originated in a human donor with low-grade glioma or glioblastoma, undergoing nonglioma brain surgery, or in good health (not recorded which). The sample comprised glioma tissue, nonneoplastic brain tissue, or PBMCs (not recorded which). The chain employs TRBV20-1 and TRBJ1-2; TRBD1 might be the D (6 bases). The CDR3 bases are TGCAGTGCTACTCTCAGGGGTGATTTTGGCTACACCTTC. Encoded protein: CSATLRGDFGYTF.